This T cell receptor beta chain appears in the sequencing data of a study of blood T cell repertoires in COVID-19. The CDR3 loop spans 13 amino acids. V was pared by 2 bases and J by 8 bases, with 12 bases between. Germline V gene sequence: CDR1 SGHTA, CDR2 FQGNSA. Per the original data handling: Amplification with reference gene primers provided the estimates of nucleated cell counts. The table came from immunoSEQ multiplex PCR; TCRdb's copy has only in-frame clones and leaves some out. V and J calls and clone size are those listed in that table; D and trimming were worked out from the DNA. Counted here are hundreds of thousands of clones, around 84% occurring once; the ten biggest clones make up under 2%.

Material: PBMCs or T cells enriched from blood (not recorded which). The sequence was collected from a woman in her 30s who had been exposed to COVID-19. This chain joins TRBV7-2 and TRBJ1-2; TRBD1 might be the D (6 bases). The CDR3, as DNA: TGTGCCAGCAGCTTATGGGAGGGGGGCGGCTACACCTTC. Translation gives CASSLWEGGGYTF.